The clone carrying this TCR beta chain was counted many times. Graves' hyperthyroidism showing no ophthalmopathy progression within 18 months was considered stable. Exclusion of a patient resulted from uncontrolled infection, other autoimmune disease, pregnancy or lactation. Researchers took RNA transcripts and amplified the TCR beta CDR3 regions from them. The TCR CDR3 first-round RT-PCR relied on the HTBI primer set. From the multiplex PCR reads, TCRdb called clonotypes with MiXCR, one entry per CDR3 protein. The data contain 650,000 to 750,000 distinct CDR3 sequences, approximately 15% of them singletons. Trimming removed 4 bases at V and 8 bases at J, with 9 bases between. Germline-derived CDR1 and CDR2 are SGHVS and FQNEAQ. This CDR3 has 12 amino acids. The record originates from a study of T cells in Graves' hyperthyroidism and ophthalmopathy. Study overall: Initial diagnosis, before any treatment, was when peripheral blood was collected.

The source is a young woman with Graves' hyperthyroidism. The gene calls are TRBV7-8 and TRBJ2-1; D remains unclear. Sequenced: blood. CDR3 amino acids: CASSSPGDEQFF. CDR3 coding DNA: TGTGCCAGCAGCTCCCCCGGTGATGAGCAGTTCTTC. Combining the CDR3 with reference TRBV7-8 and TRBJ2-1 gives the whole variable domain GAGVSQSPRYKVAKRGQDVALRCDPISGHVSLFWYQQALGQGPEFLTYFQNEAQLDKSGLPSDRFFAERPEGSVSTLKIQRTQQEDSAVYLCASSSPGDEQFFGPGTRLTVL.